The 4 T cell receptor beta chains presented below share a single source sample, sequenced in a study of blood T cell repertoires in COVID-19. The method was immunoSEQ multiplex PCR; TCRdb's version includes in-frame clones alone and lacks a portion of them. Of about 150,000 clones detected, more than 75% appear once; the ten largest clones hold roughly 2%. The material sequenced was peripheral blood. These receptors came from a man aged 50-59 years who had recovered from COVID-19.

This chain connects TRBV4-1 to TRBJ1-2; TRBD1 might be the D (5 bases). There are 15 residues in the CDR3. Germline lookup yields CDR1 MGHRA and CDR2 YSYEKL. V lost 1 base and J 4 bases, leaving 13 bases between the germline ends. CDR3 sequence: CASSQAGQGGYGYTF. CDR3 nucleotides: TGCGCCAGCAGCCAAGCGGGGCAGGGAGGCTATGGCTACACCTTC.

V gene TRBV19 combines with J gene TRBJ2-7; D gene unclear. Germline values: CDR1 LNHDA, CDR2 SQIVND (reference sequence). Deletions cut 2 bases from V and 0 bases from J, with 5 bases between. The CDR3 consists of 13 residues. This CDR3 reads CASSINFSYEQYF. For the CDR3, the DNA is TGTGCCAGTAGTATAAACTTCTCCTACGAGCAGTACTTC.

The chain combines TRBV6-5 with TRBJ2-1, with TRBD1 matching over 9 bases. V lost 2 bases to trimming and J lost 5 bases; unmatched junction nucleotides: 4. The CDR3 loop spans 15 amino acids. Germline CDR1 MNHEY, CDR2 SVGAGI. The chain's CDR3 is CASSYGTGPHNEQFF. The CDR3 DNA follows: TGTGCCAGCAGTTACGGGACAGGGCCCCACAATGAGCAGTTCTTC.

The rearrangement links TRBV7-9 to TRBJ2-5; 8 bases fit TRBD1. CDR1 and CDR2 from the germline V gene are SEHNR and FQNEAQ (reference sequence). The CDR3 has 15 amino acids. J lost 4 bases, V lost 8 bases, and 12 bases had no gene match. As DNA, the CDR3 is TGTGCCAGCGAGGACCCGACAGGGGTGGGAGAGACCCAGTACTTC. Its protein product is CASEDPTGVGETQYF.